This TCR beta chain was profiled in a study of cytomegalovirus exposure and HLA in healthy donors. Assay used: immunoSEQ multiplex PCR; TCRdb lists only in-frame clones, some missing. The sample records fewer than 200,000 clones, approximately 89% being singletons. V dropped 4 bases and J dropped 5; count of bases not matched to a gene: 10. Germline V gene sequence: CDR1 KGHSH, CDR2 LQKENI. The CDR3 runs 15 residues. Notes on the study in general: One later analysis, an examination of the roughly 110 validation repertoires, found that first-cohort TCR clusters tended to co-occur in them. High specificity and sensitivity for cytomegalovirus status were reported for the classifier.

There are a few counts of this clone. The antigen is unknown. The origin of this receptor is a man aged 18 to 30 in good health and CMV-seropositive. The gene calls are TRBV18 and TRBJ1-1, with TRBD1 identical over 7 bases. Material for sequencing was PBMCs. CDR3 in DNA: TGTGCCAGCTCACGGGAATCAGGGGGGAGGACTGAAGCTTTCTTT. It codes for CASSRESGGRTEAFF.